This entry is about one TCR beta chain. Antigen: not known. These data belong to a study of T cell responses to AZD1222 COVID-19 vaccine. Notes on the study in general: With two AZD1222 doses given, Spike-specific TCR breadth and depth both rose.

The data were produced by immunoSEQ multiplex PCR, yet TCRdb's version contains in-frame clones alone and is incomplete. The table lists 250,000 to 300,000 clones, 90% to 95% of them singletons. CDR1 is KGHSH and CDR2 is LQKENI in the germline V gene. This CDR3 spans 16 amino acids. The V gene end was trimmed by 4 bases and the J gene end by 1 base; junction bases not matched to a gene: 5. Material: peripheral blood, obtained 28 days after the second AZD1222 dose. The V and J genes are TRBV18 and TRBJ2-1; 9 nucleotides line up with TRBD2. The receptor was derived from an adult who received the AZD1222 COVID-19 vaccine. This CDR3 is CASSRLAVLSYNEQFF. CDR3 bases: TGTGCCAGCTCACGACTAGCGGTCCTATCCTACAATGAGCAGTTCTTC.